This TCR beta chain stems from a study of T cell responses to AZD1222 COVID-19 vaccine. General study results and limits: When two AZD1222 doses had been given, Spike-specific TCR breadth and depth rose. Clonal diversity may have been underestimated, and the donors were mostly white British, with more females than males. At 160-218 and 743-854, vaccine-associated CD4 TCRs were dominant, and they spanned spike.

Repertoires were generated with immunoSEQ multiplex PCR, while TCRdb's copy carries only in-frame clones and drops some. The sample carries about 60,000 clones, under 95% recorded once. Comments on this clone: Its specificity is unknown.

The CDR3 is 15 residues long. The germline V gene encodes CDR1 LNHDA and CDR2 SQIVND (reference sequence). The germline V and J ends were trimmed by 5 bases and 5 bases, with 15 bases remaining between them. The genes are TRBV19 and TRBJ1-4; D unresolved. Sequences were derived from peripheral blood, sampled 28 days after the second dose of the MenACWY control vaccine. This TCR came from an adult who received the MenACWY meningococcal vaccine as a control. This CDR3 is CASSPNDAGNEKLFF. As DNA, the CDR3 is TGTGCCAGTAGTCCAAACGACGCCGGAAATGAAAAACTGTTTTTT. Combining the CDR3 with reference TRBV19 and TRBJ1-4 gives the whole variable domain DGGITQSPKYLFRKEGQNVTLSCEQNLNHDAMYWYRQDPGQGLRLIYYSQIVNDFQKGDIAEGYSVSREKKESFPLTVTSAQKNPTAFYLCASSPNDAGNEKLFFGSGTQLSVL.